This TCR beta chain originates from a study of shared clonotypes between healthy human individuals. Overall study: The composition of the donors was a couple of women and three men aged 18 to 49.

Study outcomes and limitations: Some naive CD4 clonotypes, around 5%, turned up in common across several donors.

Germline CDR1 and CDR2: MNHEY and SVGAGI. CDR3 length equals 15 residues. Trimming removed 0 bases from V and 8 bases from J; junction bases left unmatched: 2. The donors, healthy adults who were HIV-negative, had experienced no recent acute infections or vaccinations. Sequenced by immunoSEQ multiplex PCR; TCRdb stores in-frame clones only, minus some. The repertoire holds hundreds of thousands of clones, more than 95% seen once, with 0.045% to 0.07% in the top ten. On this clone itself: Its antigen is not identified.

Sequencing was performed on naive CD4+ T cells sorted from blood. Subset reported: CD45RA+ positively selected. The clonotype comes from a young woman in good health. The V gene is TRBV6-5, the J gene TRBJ1-6; 9 positions match TRBD1. CDR3 residues: CASSYSGQGDSPLHF. Here the CDR3 DNA reads TGTGCCAGCAGTTACTCGGGACAGGGTGATTCACCCCTCCACTTT.